These 14 T cell receptor beta chains came from one sample sequenced in a study of T cells in Graves' hyperthyroidism and ophthalmopathy. The source material, RNA transcripts, was used to amplify TCR beta CDR3 regions. Using the HTBI primer set, a first-round RT-PCR was run on the TCR CDR3. One entry per CDR3 protein, called by TCRdb with MiXCR from the multiplex PCR reads. Of 450,000 to 650,000 distinct CDR3 sequences listed, 14% were seen once; the top ten hold 6.5% to 9%. The sample taken for sequencing was blood. The receptor source for this set is a woman under 30 with Graves' ophthalmopathy.

This clonotype was counted at least ten times. The J gene is TRBJ1-5, the V gene TRBV27; D might be TRBD1 (5 bases). Germline V gene sequence: CDR1 MNHEY, CDR2 SMNVEV (reference sequence). The length of the CDR3 is 13 residues. V was shortened by 5 bases and J by 5 bases, with 10 bases between the two germline ends. CDR3 sequence: CASSVRGDQPQHF. The CDR3 DNA follows: TGTGCCAGCAGTGTCCGAGGGGATCAGCCCCAGCATTTT.

On this clonotype: A single base separates this from a much larger clone, so it may be a read error. This rearrangement joins TRBV20-1 to TRBJ2-3; D is unresolved. Germline V gene data show CDR1 as DFQATT and CDR2 as SNEGSKA (reference sequence). Trimming pared 7 bases from V and 0 bases from J, leaving 8 bases between. This CDR3 is built from 12 residues. The chain's CDR3 is CSVSPSTDTQYF. The CDR3 bases are TGCAGTGTTAGTCCTAGCACAGATACGCAGTATTTT.

This chain connects TRBV7-2 to TRBJ1-1; no reliable D call. Trimming stripped 4 bases from V and 3 bases from J, with 12 bases between. The germline gives CDR1 SGHTA, CDR2 FQGNSA. The CDR3 is made up of 14 amino acids. The CDR3: CASSYRLRYTEAFF. The DNA for the CDR3 is TGTGCCAGCAGCTATAGGTTGAGGTACACTGAAGCTTTCTTT.

This clonotype was counted a few times. V is TRBV6-4 and J is TRBJ1-1; 7 bases map to TRBD1. V lost 2 bases, J lost 9 bases, and 12 bases stayed unmatched. The CDR3 is 15 amino acids. Germline lookup yields CDR1 MRHNA and CDR2 SNTAGT. CDR3 DNA: TGTGCCAGCAGTGACACCTTGACCGGGACAGACAAAGCTTTCTTT. Translation gives CASSDTLTGTDKAFF.

This chain uses TRBV4-3 with TRBJ1-2, with 11 bases that match TRBD1. V shed 0 bases and J 3 bases; nucleotides not matched to a gene: 3. This CDR3 comprises 16 residues. Germline V gene data show CDR1 as LGHNA and CDR2 as YSLEER. The CDR3 here is CASSQEDRGRDYGYTF. The CDR3 bases are TGCGCCAGCAGCCAAGAGGACAGGGGGCGAGACTATGGCTACACCTTC.

This clonotype was detected ten times or more. The chain joins TRBV6-6 to TRBJ2-5; D is perhaps TRBD2 (6 bases). Germline assignment: CDR1 MNHNY and CDR2 SVGAGI (reference sequence). This CDR3 is 17 amino acids long. With 1 base removed from V and 4 bases from J, the gap between germline ends came to 19 bases. This chain's CDR3 is CASSYYGGTGTRETQYF. In nucleotides, the CDR3 is TGTGCCAGCAGTTACTACGGAGGGACCGGGACTCGAGAGACCCAGTACTTC.

This clonotype was found many times. This sequence joins TRBV28 and TRBJ1-2, with D possibly TRBD1 on 6 matching bases. The CDR3 sequence is 14 residues long. V lost 6 bases and J lost 7, with 18 bases in between. Germline V gene lookup returns CDR1 MDHEN and CDR2 SYDVKM. The CDR3 spells CASRTFRDIPGYTF. CDR3 bases: TGTGCCAGCAGGACCTTCCGGGACATACCTGGCTACACCTTC.

J is TRBJ1-4 and V is TRBV3-1, with D unresolved. The CDR3 covers 15 residues. Trimming removed 0 bases at V and 4 bases at J, with 9 bases between. In germline, CDR1 is LGHDT, CDR2 YNNKEL (reference sequence). The CDR3 is CASSQDLANNEKLFF. In nucleotides, the CDR3 is TGTGCCAGCAGCCAAGATTTGGCCAATAATGAAAAACTGTTTTTT.

In the case of this clonotype: At one boundary the junction diverges from the germline segment, which might be a read error. V usage is TRBV7-9 and J usage is TRBJ2-7; a weak D match, TRBD2 (6 bases). Germline V gives CDR1 SEHNR, CDR2 FQNEAQ (reference sequence). CDR3 length equals 16 residues. CDR3: CASSIALLTSSYEQYF. CDR3 nucleotides: TGTGCCAGCAGCATAGCGCTCCTGACTAGCTCCTACGAGCAGTACTTC. Looking up the rest from reference TRBV7-9 and TRBJ2-7 gives the full variable domain: DTGVSQNPRHKITKRGQNVTFRCDPISEHNRLYWYRQTLGQGPEFLTYFQNEAQLEKSRLLSDRFSAERPKGSFSTLEIQRTEQGDSAMYLCASSIALLTSSYEQYFGPGTRLTVT.

This clonotype was recorded many times. The V call is TRBV7-6, the J call TRBJ2-5; D is unclear. V was pared by 1 base and J by 3 bases, with 6 bases between. Germline CDR1 reads SGHVS; CDR2 reads FNYEAQ. The CDR3 extends over 13 amino acids. DNA of the CDR3: TGTGCCAGCAGCTTAGAGGGAAAAGAGACCCAGTACTTC. It specifies CASSLEGKETQYF.

This sequence joins TRBV19 and TRBJ2-7; a possible D gene is TRBD2 (5 bases). Germline V CDR1 and CDR2: LNHDA, SQIVND (reference sequence). The CDR3 loop spans 15 amino acids. The germline V and J ends were trimmed by 2 bases and 7 bases, with 18 bases remaining between them. The CDR3 here is CASSITLVARREQYF. The DNA for the CDR3 is TGTGCCAGTAGTATAACGCTCGTGGCACGGAGGGAGCAGTACTTC.

This clonotype has at least ten counts. The chain is built from TRBV7-2 and TRBJ2-7, with 8 bases lining up with TRBD1. The length of the CDR3 is 15 residues. CDR1 SGHTA and CDR2 FQGNSA come from the germline V gene. V lost 6 bases to trimming and J lost 0 bases; unmatched junction nucleotides: 7. CDR3 nucleotide sequence: TGTGCCAGCAGTTTGGGACAGGCCTTCTCCTACGAGCAGTACTTC. It codes for CASSLGQAFSYEQYF.

The V gene is TRBV7-9, the J gene TRBJ2-1; TRBD1 matches at 9 bases. The CDR3 length is 15 residues. The junction had 8 bases not matched to a gene; V was cut back by 5 bases and J by 6 bases. The germline gives CDR1 SEHNR, CDR2 FQNEAQ (reference sequence). This CDR3 is CASSLRDREGNEQFF. DNA for the CDR3: TGTGCCAGCAGCCTCAGGGACAGGGAGGGCAATGAGCAGTTCTTC.

This clonotype was found many times. The V and J genes are TRBV2 and TRBJ2-3; tentative D call: TRBD1 (6 bases). The germline V and J ends were trimmed by 2 bases and 3 bases, with 12 bases remaining between them. CDR1 and CDR2 from the germline V gene are SNHLY and FYNNEI. The CDR3 is made up of 15 amino acids. The DNA of the CDR3 is TGTGCCAGCAGTGAATTAGGGGGAGAGACAGATACGCAGTATTTT. Protein product: CASSELGGETDTQYF.